Below, one T cell receptor beta chain is given with its context. Its antigen is unknown. The data originate from a study of PD-1 blockade in mismatch repair-deficient tumors. Overall study: Patients had fewer than 15 mismatch repair-deficient cancer types and were previously treated and progressing.

TCRdb keeps only in-frame clones here, not all; method: immunoSEQ multiplex PCR. The sample lists 30,000 to 40,000 clones, roughly 84% seen once, with roughly 4% in the top ten. CDR3 length: 18 residues. CDR1 and CDR2 (germline): SGHNT, YYREEE (reference sequence). The V end was cut by 2 bases, the J end by 3 bases, with 20 bases between. TCRs were sequenced from a few patients responding to pembrolizumab. Study outcomes and limitations: Rapid post-treatment expansion, then contraction, generally preceding radiologic response, marked tumor-resident clones.

The sample here was peripheral blood, taken about 80 weeks after starting pembrolizumab. The receptor was isolated from an adult with mismatch repair-deficient cancer. This rearrangement joins TRBV5-4 to TRBJ1-4; the D is unclear. CDR3 nucleotides: TGTGCCAGCAGCTTCAGGTCCGGGCCAACCCGGGCTAATGAAAAACTGTTTTTT. This gives the protein CASSFRSGPTRANEKLFF.